The entry below describes one T cell receptor (beta chain). Antigen unknown. Use of 60 Vbeta and 13 Jbeta primers characterized the PCR. Assay: immunoSEQ multiplex PCR; the TCRdb copy retains only in-frame clones and omits some. The data hold about 150,000 clones, with approximately 80% observed a single time. This CDR3 region has 12 residues. V was pared by 3 bases and J by 7 bases, with 10 bases between. CDR1 and CDR2 from the germline V gene are SGHNT and YYREEE (reference sequence). This record comes from a study of cytomegalovirus exposure and HLA in healthy donors. Findings and caveats of the study: Among the CMV-associated chains, three were confirmed in vitro as specific for CMV antigens. Later analysis demonstrated an association between a missense DCLRE1C variant and TCR beta V- and J-gene trimming. Most CMV-associated TCR beta chains appeared HLA-restricted in a later analysis.

Sequenced sample: PBMCs. The chain uses TRBV5-4 and TRBJ1-2; maybe TRBD1 (5 bases). This clonotype was sampled from a male donor in good health and CMV-seronegative. The CDR3 nucleotides are TGTGCCAGCAGCTCCGGGACTGGTGGCTACACCTTC. Translation gives CASSSGTGGYTF.